These T cell receptor beta chains were read from a single sample in a study of neurological immune-mediated disorders. TCRdb recomputed calls from the 5' RACE reads with MiXCR, one row per CDR3 protein. Here the sample spans under 45,000 distinct CDR3 sequences, 2.5% being singletons. The specimen was PBMCs. Receptors were obtained from a middle-aged man with multiple sclerosis. Each CDR3 is given without its conserved first and last residue. Each record gives: CDR3 protein, J gene, V gene, D gene. A D gene is named only where the DNA matches it firmly.

CDR3: ASTGLLGDTQY
J: TRBJ2-3
V: TRBV10-1
D: -

CDR3: ASTEDSSYEQY
J: TRBJ2-7
V: TRBV5-1
D: -

CDR3: ASTNRGKSTDTQY
J: TRBJ2-3
V: TRBV6-2/TRBV6-3
D: TRBD1

CDR3: ASSLAGGETGELF
J: TRBJ2-2
V: TRBV7-6
D: -

CDR3: SVYLGTKLF
J: TRBJ1-4
V: TRBV29-1
D: -

CDR3: ASSQGQLKAGELF
J: TRBJ2-2
V: TRBV5-1
D: TRBD1

CDR3: ASSWGLAGVEQY
J: TRBJ2-7
V: TRBV6-5
D: TRBD2

CDR3: ASSVGVRAHSTDTQY
J: TRBJ2-3
V: TRBV9
D: -

CDR3: ASRYDGNQPQH
J: TRBJ1-5
V: TRBV12-3/TRBV12-4
D: -

CDR3: ASSLQGPWTEAF
J: TRBJ1-1
V: TRBV12-3/TRBV12-4
D: -

CDR3: ASRDSNQPQH
J: TRBJ1-5
V: TRBV2
D: -

CDR3: ASSLVAGVYQETQY
J: TRBJ2-5
V: TRBV7-2
D: TRBD2

CDR3: ASSLLQTGTFYGYT
J: TRBJ1-2
V: TRBV27
D: -

CDR3: AISDSTNNQPQN
J: TRBJ1-5
V: TRBV10-3
D: -

CDR3: ASSRTEGTEAF
J: TRBJ1-1
V: TRBV6-4
D: -

CDR3: ASSLYPGSNTEAF
J: TRBJ1-1
V: TRBV5-1
D: -

CDR3: SARPVMGGEKLF
J: TRBJ1-4
V: TRBV20-1
D: -

CDR3: ASSVVERGGHNEQF
J: TRBJ2-1
V: TRBV9
D: TRBD2

CDR3: SVGDRGGTEAF
J: TRBJ1-1
V: TRBV29-1
D: TRBD1

CDR3: ASSLAPPAPTGELF
J: TRBJ2-2
V: TRBV12-3/TRBV12-4
D: -

CDR3: ASSLETYGYT
J: TRBJ1-2
V: TRBV7-9
D: -

CDR3: ASSHATFGTGGYNEQF
J: TRBJ2-1
V: TRBV7-3
D: TRBD1

CDR3: ASSSGGHTDTQY
J: TRBJ2-3
V: TRBV7-8
D: TRBD2

CDR3: SARGNSGGPGTQY
J: TRBJ2-3
V: TRBV20-1
D: TRBD2

CDR3: ASSSTSGSYNEQF
J: TRBJ2-1
V: TRBV7-2
D: TRBD2

CDR3: ATGGAAMNTGELF
J: TRBJ2-2
V: TRBV12-3/TRBV12-4
D: TRBD2

CDR3: ASSRWGTQY
J: TRBJ2-3
V: TRBV28
D: -

CDR3: ASSPLAGLSNEQF
J: TRBJ2-1
V: TRBV7-7
D: -

CDR3: ASSSRVAGGRTGELF
J: TRBJ2-2
V: TRBV12-3/TRBV12-4
D: TRBD2

CDR3: ASSQARDYFSGELF
J: TRBJ2-2
V: TRBV3-1
D: TRBD2

CDR3: ASMTYRAEDTQY
J: TRBJ2-3
V: TRBV5-5
D: -

CDR3: ASTPGRRDTEAF
J: TRBJ1-1
V: TRBV6-2/TRBV6-3
D: -

CDR3: ASSFRGPTENTEAF
J: TRBJ1-1
V: TRBV27
D: -

CDR3: ASSGLGGQPQH
J: TRBJ1-5
V: TRBV21-1
D: -

CDR3: ASSQEGYEQF
J: TRBJ2-1
V: TRBV4-3
D: -

CDR3: SARVPGGVEQY
J: TRBJ2-7
V: TRBV20-1
D: TRBD2

CDR3: ASSLDGDSYEQY
J: TRBJ2-7
V: TRBV5-1
D: -

CDR3: ASSPPRQSNQPQH
J: TRBJ1-5
V: TRBV6-6
D: -

CDR3: ASSSTGGNEQF
J: TRBJ2-1
V: TRBV5-1
D: TRBD1

CDR3: VSSVSRGTQEEQY
J: TRBJ2-7
V: TRBV9
D: -

CDR3: ASSYSGALPYEQY
J: TRBJ2-7
V: TRBV6-5
D: -

CDR3: ASSGAAEGSLDYT
J: TRBJ1-2
V: TRBV7-6
D: -

CDR3: ASRADSATNEKLF
J: TRBJ1-4
V: TRBV27
D: -

CDR3: ASSTNLRVLNSPLH
J: TRBJ1-6
V: TRBV28
D: -

CDR3: ASSTTFRGEQETQY
J: TRBJ2-5
V: TRBV7-2
D: -

CDR3: AIRDFAGTEAF
J: TRBJ1-1
V: TRBV6-5
D: -

CDR3: SVEGLPNQETQY
J: TRBJ2-5
V: TRBV29-1
D: -

CDR3: ASSFAGGEKLF
J: TRBJ1-4
V: TRBV5-1
D: -

CDR3: ASSVGVRGSTDEQF
J: TRBJ2-1
V: TRBV9
D: -

CDR3: ASSPKTTSTDTQY
J: TRBJ2-3
V: TRBV27
D: -

CDR3: ASSSPTGVAF
J: TRBJ1-1
V: TRBV6-6
D: TRBD1

CDR3: ASSLWGAGTDTQY
J: TRBJ2-3
V: TRBV7-8
D: -

CDR3: SVESRAYEQY
J: TRBJ2-7
V: TRBV29-1
D: -

CDR3: ASSEGGGTDTQY
J: TRBJ2-3
V: TRBV10-2
D: -

CDR3: ASSLVRTDTQY
J: TRBJ2-3
V: TRBV5-5
D: -

CDR3: SARGSLEPQH
J: TRBJ1-5
V: TRBV20-1
D: -

CDR3: ASSVDRDSPLH
J: TRBJ1-6
V: TRBV9
D: -

CDR3: ASSAQLYSRWDEQF
J: TRBJ2-1
V: TRBV6-1
D: -

CDR3: SAIRDRGDQEQY
J: TRBJ2-7
V: TRBV20-1
D: TRBD1